This T cell receptor beta chain was identified during a study of cytomegalovirus exposure and HLA in healthy donors. In germline, CDR1 is SEHNR, CDR2 FQNEAQ (reference sequence). Trimming shortened V by 1 base and J by 0 bases, and 6 bases separated the two germline ends. This CDR3 contains 15 residues. Primers included in the PCR were 60 Vbeta and 13 Jbeta primers. Here immunoSEQ multiplex PCR was the method, and the copy in TCRdb shows in-frame clones only, minus some. The sample records about 160,000 clones, roughly 80% being singletons. Sequencing was carried out using PBMCs. The genes are TRBV7-9 and TRBJ2-2, with D possibly TRBD1 on 6 matching bases. This TCR came from a woman between 50 and 59 years old in good health and CMV-seronegative. In DNA, the CDR3 is TGTGCCAGCAGCTTAGACAGGGCGAACACCGGGGAGCTGTTTTTT. As protein: CASSLDRANTGELFF.